This TCR beta chain comes out of a study of blood T cell repertoires in COVID-19. Overall study: From T cells, B-cell-depleted T cells, or PBMCs came the material, which was cDNA or gDNA.

Produced via immunoSEQ multiplex PCR; TCRdb's table is partial and in-frame only. This sample has 40,000 to 45,000 clones, with 70% to 90% found just once. Trimming left V 2 bases short and J 5 bases short, with 14 bases between. From germline, CDR1 is SGDLS and CDR2 YYNGEE. This CDR3 spans 15 amino acids. V is TRBV9 and J is TRBJ2-1; the D gene is possibly TRBD1 (6 bases). The receptor comes from a human donor in a cohort sampled during active COVID-19. The specimen was peripheral blood. CDR3 bases: TGTGCCAGCAGCGTCTCAGGGGAAAAGGACAATGAGCAGTTCTTC. Translated: CASSVSGEKDNEQFF.